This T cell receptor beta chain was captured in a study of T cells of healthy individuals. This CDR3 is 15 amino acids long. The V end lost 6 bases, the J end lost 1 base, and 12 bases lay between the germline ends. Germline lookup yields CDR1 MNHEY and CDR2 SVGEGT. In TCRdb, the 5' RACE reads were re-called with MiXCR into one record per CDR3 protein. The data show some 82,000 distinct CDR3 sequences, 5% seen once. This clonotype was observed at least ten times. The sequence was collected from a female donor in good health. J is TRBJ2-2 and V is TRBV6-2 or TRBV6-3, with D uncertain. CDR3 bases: TGTGCCAGCAGGAGACTCACCCAGAACACCGGGGAGCTGTTTTTT. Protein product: CASRRLTQNTGELFF.